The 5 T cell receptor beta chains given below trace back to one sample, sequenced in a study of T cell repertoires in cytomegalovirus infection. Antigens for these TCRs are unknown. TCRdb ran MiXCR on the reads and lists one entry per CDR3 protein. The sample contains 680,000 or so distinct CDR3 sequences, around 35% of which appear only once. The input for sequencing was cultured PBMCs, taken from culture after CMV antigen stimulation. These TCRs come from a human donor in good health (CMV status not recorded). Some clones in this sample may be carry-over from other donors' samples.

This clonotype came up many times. This CDR3 reads CASSSGLAGDRYEQYF. The CDR3 DNA is TGTGCCAGCAGCTCCGGACTAGCGGGAGATCGCTACGAGCAGTACTTC. This chain joins TRBV7-9 and TRBJ2-7; TRBD2 aligns across 13 bases. Trimming took 4 bases from V and 3 from J; bases not matched to a gene: 6. Germline V gene data show CDR1 as SEHNR and CDR2 as FQNEAQ (reference sequence). The CDR3 has 16 residues.

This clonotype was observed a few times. In DNA form, the CDR3 reads TGTGCCAGCAGCTTAACCCAAGGGGCTAATCGAGTAGGGCATCACTCCTACGAGCAGTACTTC. As protein: CASSLTQGANRVGHHSYEQYF. The V and J genes are TRBV7-6 and TRBJ2-7, with D possibly being TRBD1 (5 bases). The CDR3 loop spans 21 amino acids. Germline V gene sequence: CDR1 SGHVS, CDR2 FNYEAQ. The V and J ends lost 2 bases and 0 bases respectively, with 29 bases between them.

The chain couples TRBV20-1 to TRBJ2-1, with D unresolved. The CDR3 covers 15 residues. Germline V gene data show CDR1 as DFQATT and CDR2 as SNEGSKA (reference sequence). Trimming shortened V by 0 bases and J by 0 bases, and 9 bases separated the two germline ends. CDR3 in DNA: TGCAGTGCTAGAGACTCGCGATTCTCCTACAATGAGCAGTTCTTC. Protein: CSARDSRFSYNEQFF.

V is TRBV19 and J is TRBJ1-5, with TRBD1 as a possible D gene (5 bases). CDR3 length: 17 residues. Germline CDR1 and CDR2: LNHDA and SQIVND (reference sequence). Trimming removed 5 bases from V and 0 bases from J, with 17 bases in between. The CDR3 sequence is CASSLAGRSYSNQPQHF. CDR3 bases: TGTGCCAGTAGTTTGGCAGGGCGAAGTTATAGCAATCAGCCCCAGCATTTT.

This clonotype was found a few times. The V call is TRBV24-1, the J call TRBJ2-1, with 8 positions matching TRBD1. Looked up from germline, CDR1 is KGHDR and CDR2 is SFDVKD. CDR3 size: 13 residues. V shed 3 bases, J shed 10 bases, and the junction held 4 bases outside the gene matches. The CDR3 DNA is TGTGCCACCAGTGATCCCGACAGGGGCGAGCAGTTCTTC. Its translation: CATSDPDRGEQFF.